This T cell receptor beta chain is from a study of T cell responses to AZD1222 COVID-19 vaccine (dated by TCRdb to 2020 to 2022). For context, the study as a whole: A total of just over 230 trial participants underwent TCR sequencing, of whom 207 received two doses of AZD1222 and around 25 received two doses of the MenACWY control vaccine. Enrollment into the trials was organized by age into subgroups of 18-55, 56-69 and 70-plus years, and those subgroups contained about 160, 30 and 59 TCR-sequenced participants, respectively.

Summary of the overall study and its limitations: In the small 56-69-year group, the increase in depth fell short of significance, most likely because of low power. Because no day 14 peak-response samples were available, repertoires were characterized only after the peak T cell response. After two AZD1222 doses, both the breadth and the depth of spike-specific TCRs were significantly higher than at day 0 and than in MenACWY recipients. Participants were mostly white British and included more females than males, and it was suggested by the authors that clonal diversity may have been underestimated. The vaccine-associated CD4 TCRs covered the entire spike protein, and the dominant responses fell in regions 160-218 and 743-854. Conclusions about previously exposed vaccinees were limited because only 5 or 6 AZD1222 recipients were SARS-CoV-2 seropositive at baseline. Nearly half of unique spike-specific TCRs reportedly recognized epitopes outside regions mutated in the B.1.351 and B.1.1.7 variants.

Worth noting for this clone: The clone's antigen remains unknown. Base qualities are missing; no much larger clone stands one base away.

The CDR3 regions of human TCRbeta chains were analyzed by immunosequencing. The authors' analysis ran thus. Repertoire TCRs were matched against a reference library of SARS-CoV-2-specific TCRs generated with the MIRA antigen-specificity platform. Breadth was defined as the fraction of unique TCRs that were SARS-CoV-2-associated. Depth was defined as the fraction of total T cells that were SARS-CoV-2-associated. Each spike-specific TCR was assigned to its reactive spike region and to a CD4 or CD8 class using the MIRA data. Log10-transformed breadth and depth values were compared by one-way ANOVA with Sidak's multiple comparisons tests. TCRdb took over this immuneACCESS table, retaining in-frame rearrangements with V and J assigned. Such tables are incomplete; in checked studies, under half of the missing clones stem from an unresolved V gene, and the remainder is unexplained. V, J and clone size are those of that table, while D and trimming were read from the DNA. The sample has some 250,000 clones on record, around 93% of them singletons. Around 0.5% of the sample comes from the top ten.

Interpreted using the paper, the time point label stands for: about 28 days (+/-7) after the second vaccine dose. AZD1222 recipients given second doses at about 4 weeks or at about 12 weeks were pooled, since spike-specific TCR depth and breadth were not found to differ between the two schedules. Vaccinee samples were obtained from the UK trials COV001 and COV002, which included a single-blind randomized controlled phase 2/3 trial of AZD1222 (ChAdOx1 nCoV-19) in healthy adults. For TCRbeta chain sequencing, PBMC samples were collected from trial participants at day 0 and at day 28 after the second dose. The sample here was peripheral blood, taken 28 days after the second AZD1222 dose. The sequence was collected from an adult who received the AZD1222 COVID-19 vaccine.

The nucleotide sequence is given as TGTGCCAGCATTCCCGGGACAGGCTCTGGCTACACCTTC. This translates into CASIPGTGSGYTF. This receptor chain uses TRBV2 and TRBJ1-2; 8 bases in between match TRBD1. CDR1 and CDR2 are read off the germline V gene as SNHLY and FYNNEI. The V end gives up 7 bases and the J end 7 bases, leaving 8 bases in the junction not matched to a gene. Measured from the cysteine to the phenylalanine, the CDR3 is 13 residues long. Only the CDR3 DNA stays, 39 bases, in frame from base 1.